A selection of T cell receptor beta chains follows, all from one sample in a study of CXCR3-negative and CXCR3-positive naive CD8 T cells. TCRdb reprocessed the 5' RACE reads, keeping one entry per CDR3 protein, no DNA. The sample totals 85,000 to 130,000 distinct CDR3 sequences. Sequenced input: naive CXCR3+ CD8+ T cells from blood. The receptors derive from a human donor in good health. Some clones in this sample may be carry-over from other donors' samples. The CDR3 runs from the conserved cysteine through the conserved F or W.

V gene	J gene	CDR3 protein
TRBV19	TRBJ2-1	CASSPGQARGQFF
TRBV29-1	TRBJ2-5	CSVAPNYREGETQYF
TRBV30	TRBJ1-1	CASWTGQVEAFF
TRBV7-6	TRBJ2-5	CASTPSGPETQYF
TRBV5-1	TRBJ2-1	CASSSGTGHEQFF
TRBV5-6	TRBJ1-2	CASSLKGALWGYTF
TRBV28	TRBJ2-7	CASSFDPGGGSYEQYF
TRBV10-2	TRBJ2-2	CASSVGPAGELFF
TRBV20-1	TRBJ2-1	CSARDLGIAGGPSSYNEQFF
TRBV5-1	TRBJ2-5	CASSGRDRGLETQYF
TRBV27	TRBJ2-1	CASSRNYNEQFF